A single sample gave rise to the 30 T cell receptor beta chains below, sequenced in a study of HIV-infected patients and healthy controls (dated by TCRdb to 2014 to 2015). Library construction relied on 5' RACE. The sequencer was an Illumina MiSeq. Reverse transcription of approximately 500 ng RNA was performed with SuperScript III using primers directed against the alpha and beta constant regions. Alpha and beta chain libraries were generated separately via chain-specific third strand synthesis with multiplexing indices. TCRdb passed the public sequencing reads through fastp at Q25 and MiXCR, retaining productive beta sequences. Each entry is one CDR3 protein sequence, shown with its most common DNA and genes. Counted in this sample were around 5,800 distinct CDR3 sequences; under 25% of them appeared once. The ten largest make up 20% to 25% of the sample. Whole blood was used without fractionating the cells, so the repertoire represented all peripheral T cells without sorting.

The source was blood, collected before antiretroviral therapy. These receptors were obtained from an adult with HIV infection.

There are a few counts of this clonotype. CDR3 protein: CSARDESGAEQYF. CDR3 coding DNA: TGCAGTGCTAGAGATGAGTCAGGGGCCGAGCAGTACTTC. This chain uses TRBV20-1 with TRBJ2-7; D is possibly TRBD1 (6 bases). With 0 bases removed from V and 6 bases from J, the gap between germline ends came to 12 bases. Germline V gives CDR1 DFQATT, CDR2 SNEGSKA (reference sequence). The CDR3 length is 13 residues.

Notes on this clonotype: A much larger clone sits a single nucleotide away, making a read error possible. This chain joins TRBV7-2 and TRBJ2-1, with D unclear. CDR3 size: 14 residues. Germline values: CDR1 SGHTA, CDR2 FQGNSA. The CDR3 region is CVSSPWAADNEQFF. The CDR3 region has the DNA TGTGTCAGCAGCCCTTGGGCGGCAGACAATGAGCAGTTCTTC.

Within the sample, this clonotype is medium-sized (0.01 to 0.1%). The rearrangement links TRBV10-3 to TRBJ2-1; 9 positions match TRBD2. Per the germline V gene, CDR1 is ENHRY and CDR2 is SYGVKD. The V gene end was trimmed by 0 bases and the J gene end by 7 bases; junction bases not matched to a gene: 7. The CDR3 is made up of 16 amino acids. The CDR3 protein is CAISESARGGWNEQFF. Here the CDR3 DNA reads TGTGCCATCAGTGAGTCTGCGCGGGGGGGATGGAATGAGCAGTTCTTC.

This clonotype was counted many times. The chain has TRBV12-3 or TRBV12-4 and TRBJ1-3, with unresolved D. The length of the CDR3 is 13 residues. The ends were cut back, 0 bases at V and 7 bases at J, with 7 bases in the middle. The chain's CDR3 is CASSLALSNTIYF. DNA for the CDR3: TGTGCCAGCAGTTTAGCACTTTCGAACACCATATATTTT.

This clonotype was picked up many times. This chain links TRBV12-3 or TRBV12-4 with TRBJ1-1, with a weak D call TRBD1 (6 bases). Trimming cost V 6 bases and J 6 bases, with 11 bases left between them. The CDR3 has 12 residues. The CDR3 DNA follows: TGTGCCAGCAGCACGGGGGCGCCTGAAGCTTTCTTT. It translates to CASSTGAPEAFF.

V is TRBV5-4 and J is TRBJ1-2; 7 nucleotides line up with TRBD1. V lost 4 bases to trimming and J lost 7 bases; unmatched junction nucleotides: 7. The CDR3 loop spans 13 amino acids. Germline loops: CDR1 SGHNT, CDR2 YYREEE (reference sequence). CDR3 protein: CASSLDRDAGYTF. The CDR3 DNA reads TGTGCCAGCAGCCTAGACAGGGACGCTGGCTACACCTTC.

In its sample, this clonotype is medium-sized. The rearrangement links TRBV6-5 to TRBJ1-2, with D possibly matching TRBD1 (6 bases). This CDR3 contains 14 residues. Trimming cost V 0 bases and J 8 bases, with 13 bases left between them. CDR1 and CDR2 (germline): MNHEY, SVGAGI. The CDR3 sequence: CASSYSPRGQGYTF. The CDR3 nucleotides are TGTGCCAGCAGTTACTCTCCCCGGGGACAAGGCTACACCTTC.

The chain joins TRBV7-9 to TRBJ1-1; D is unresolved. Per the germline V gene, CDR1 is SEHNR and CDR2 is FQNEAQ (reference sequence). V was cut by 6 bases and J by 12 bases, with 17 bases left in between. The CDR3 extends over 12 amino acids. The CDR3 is CASRGQAGAPFF. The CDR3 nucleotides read TGTGCCAGCAGAGGCCAGGCCGGAGCACCTTTCTTT.

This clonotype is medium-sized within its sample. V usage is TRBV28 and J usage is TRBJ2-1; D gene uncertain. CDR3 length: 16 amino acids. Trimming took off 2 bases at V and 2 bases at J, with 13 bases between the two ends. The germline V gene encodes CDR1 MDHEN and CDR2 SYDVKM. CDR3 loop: CASSLNPRVAYNEQFF. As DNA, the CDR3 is TGTGCCAGCAGTTTAAACCCCCGGGTCGCCTACAATGAGCAGTTCTTC.

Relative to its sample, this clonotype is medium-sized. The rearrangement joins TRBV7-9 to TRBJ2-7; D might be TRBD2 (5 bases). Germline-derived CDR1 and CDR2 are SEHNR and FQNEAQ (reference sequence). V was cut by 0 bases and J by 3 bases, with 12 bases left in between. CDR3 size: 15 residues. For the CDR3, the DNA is TGTGCCAGCAGCTTAGCGGCTGGGAGAGGCTACGAGCAGTACTTC. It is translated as CASSLAAGRGYEQYF.

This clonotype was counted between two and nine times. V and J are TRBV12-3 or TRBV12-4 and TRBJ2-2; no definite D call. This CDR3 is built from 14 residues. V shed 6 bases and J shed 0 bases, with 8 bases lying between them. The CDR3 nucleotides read TGTGCCAGCAGACCCGAAACGAACACCGGGGAGCTGTTTTTT. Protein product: CASRPETNTGELFF.

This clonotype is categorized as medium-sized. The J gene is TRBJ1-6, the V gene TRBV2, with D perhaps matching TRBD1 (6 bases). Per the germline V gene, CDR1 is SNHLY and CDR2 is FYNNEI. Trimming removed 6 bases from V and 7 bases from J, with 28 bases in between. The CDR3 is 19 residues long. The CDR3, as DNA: TGTGCCAGCAGCCCCCTCCGGGTGGGGGCCATAACGGGGAATTCACCCCTCCACTTT. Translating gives CASSPLRVGAITGNSPLHF.

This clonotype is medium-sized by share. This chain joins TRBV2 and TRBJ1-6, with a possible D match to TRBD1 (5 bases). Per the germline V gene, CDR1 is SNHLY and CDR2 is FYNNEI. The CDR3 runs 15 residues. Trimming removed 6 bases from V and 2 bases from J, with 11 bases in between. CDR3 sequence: CASRGPRAYNSPLHF. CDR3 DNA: TGTGCCAGCAGGGGACCGAGGGCCTATAATTCACCCCTCCACTTT. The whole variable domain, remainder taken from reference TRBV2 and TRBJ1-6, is EPEVTQTPSHQVTQMGQEVILRCVPISNHLYFYWYRQILGQKVEFLVSFYNNEISEKSEIFDDQFSVERPDGSNFTLKIRSTKLEDSAMYFCASRGPRAYNSPLHFGNGTRLTVT.

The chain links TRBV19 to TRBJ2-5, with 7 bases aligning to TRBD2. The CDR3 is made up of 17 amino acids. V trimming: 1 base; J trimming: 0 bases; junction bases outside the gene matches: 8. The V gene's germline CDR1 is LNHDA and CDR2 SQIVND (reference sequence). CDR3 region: CASSIGVERGYQETQYF. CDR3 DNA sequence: TGTGCCAGTAGTATAGGTGTGGAGCGGGGCTACCAAGAGACCCAGTACTTC.

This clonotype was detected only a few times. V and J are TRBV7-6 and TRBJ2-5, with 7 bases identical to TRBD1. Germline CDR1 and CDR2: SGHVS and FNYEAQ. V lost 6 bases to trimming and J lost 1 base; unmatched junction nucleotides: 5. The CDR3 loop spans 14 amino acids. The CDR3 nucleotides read TGTGCCAGCAGTCCGGACAGGTTCCAAGAGACCCAGTACTTC. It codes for CASSPDRFQETQYF.

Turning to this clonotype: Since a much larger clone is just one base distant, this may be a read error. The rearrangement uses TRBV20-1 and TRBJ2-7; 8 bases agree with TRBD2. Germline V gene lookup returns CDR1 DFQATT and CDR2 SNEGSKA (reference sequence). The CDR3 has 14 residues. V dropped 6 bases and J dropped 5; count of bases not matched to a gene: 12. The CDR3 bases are TGCAGTGCCCCCGTCCAGCGGGGGTTAGACGAGCAGTACTTC. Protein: CSAPVQRGLDEQYF.

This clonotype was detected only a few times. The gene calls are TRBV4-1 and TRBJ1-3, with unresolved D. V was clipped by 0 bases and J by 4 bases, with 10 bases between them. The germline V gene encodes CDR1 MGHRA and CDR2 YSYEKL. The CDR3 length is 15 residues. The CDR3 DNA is TGCGCCAGCAGCCAAGACCGGACCTTGGGAAACACCATATATTTT. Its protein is CASSQDRTLGNTIYF.

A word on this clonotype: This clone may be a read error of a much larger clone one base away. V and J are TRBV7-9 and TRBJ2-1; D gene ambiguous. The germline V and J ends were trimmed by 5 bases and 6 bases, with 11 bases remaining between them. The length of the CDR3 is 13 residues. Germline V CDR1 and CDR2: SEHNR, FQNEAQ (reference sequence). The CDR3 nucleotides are TGTGCCAGCAGCAAGCCGGCCGGCAATGAGCAGTTCTTC. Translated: CASSKPAGNEQFF.

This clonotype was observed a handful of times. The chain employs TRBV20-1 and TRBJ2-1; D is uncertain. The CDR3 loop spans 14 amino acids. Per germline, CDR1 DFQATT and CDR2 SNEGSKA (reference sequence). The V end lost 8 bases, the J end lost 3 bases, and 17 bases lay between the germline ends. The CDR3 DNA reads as TGCAGTTCCATCCCTCTCATGGACTACAATGAGCAGTTCTTC. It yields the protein CSSIPLMDYNEQFF.

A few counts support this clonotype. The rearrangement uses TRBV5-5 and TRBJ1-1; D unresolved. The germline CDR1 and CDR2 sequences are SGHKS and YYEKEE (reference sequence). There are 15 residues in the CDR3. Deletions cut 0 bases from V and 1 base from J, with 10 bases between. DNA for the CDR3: TGTGCCAGCAGCTTGGCCGCCCGAGGGAACACTGAAGCTTTCTTT. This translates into CASSLAARGNTEAFF.

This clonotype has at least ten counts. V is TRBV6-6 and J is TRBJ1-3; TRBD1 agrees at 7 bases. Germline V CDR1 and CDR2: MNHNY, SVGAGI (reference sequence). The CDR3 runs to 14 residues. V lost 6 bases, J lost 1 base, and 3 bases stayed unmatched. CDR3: CASRETGSGNTIYF. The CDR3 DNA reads TGTGCCAGCAGAGAGACAGGGTCTGGAAACACCATATATTTT.

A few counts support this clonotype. The chain's CDR3 is CASRRAGGLPGELFF. In DNA, the CDR3 is TGTGCCAGCAGACGAGCGGGGGGGCTCCCCGGGGAGCTGTTTTTT. The rearrangement joins TRBV12-3 or TRBV12-4 to TRBJ2-2, with 10 bases matching TRBD2. The trim removed 6 bases at V and 6 bases at J, leaving 7 bases unmatched. This CDR3 comprises 15 residues.

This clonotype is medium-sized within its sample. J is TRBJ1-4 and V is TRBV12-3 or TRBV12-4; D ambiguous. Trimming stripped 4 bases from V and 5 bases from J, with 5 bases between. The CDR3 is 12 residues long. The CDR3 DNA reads TGTGCCAGCAGTTCCCCAAATGAAAAACTGTTTTTT. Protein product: CASSSPNEKLFF.

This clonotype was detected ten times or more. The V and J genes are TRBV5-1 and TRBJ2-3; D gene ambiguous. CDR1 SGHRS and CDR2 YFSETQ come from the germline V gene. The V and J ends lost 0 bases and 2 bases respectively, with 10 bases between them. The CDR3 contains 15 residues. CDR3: CASSLGAGPTDTQYF. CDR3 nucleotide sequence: TGCGCCAGCAGCTTGGGGGCAGGCCCCACAGATACGCAGTATTTT.

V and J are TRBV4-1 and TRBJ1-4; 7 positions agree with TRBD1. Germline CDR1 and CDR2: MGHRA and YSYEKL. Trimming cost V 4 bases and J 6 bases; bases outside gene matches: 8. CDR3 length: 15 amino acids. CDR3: CASSRDREGDEKLFF. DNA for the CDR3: TGCGCCAGCAGCCGCGACAGGGAGGGGGATGAAAAACTGTTTTTT.

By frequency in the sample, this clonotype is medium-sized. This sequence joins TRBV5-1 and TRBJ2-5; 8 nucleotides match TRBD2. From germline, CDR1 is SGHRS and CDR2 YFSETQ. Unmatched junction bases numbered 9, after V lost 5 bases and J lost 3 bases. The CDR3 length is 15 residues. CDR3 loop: CASRSGPTSEETQYF. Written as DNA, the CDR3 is TGCGCCAGCAGGTCCGGGCCGACTAGCGAAGAGACCCAGTACTTC.

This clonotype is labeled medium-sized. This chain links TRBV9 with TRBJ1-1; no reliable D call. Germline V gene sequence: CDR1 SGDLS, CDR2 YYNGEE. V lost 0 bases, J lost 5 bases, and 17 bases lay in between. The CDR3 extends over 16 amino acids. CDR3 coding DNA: TGTGCCAGCAGCGTAGACGCCGGGGAGGCCGAGACTGAAGCTTTCTTT. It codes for CASSVDAGEAETEAFF.

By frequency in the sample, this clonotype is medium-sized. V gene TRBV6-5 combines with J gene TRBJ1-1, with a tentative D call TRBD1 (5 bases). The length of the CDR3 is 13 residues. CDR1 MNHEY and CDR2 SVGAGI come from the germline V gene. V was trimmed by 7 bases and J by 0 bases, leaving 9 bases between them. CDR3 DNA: TGTGCCAGCAATGTACAGGTGAACACTGAAGCTTTCTTT. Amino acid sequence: CASNVQVNTEAFF.

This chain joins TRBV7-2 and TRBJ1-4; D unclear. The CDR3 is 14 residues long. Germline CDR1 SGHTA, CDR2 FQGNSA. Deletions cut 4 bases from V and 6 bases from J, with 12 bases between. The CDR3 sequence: CASSYRDMDEKLFF. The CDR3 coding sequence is TGTGCCAGCAGCTACCGTGACATGGATGAAAAACTGTTTTTT.

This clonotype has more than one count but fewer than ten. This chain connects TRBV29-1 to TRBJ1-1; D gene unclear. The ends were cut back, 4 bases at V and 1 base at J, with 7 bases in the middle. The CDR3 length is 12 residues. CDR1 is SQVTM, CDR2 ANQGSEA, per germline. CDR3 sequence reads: CSVGGQNTEAFF. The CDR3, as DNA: TGCAGCGTTGGAGGGCAGAACACTGAAGCTTTCTTT.